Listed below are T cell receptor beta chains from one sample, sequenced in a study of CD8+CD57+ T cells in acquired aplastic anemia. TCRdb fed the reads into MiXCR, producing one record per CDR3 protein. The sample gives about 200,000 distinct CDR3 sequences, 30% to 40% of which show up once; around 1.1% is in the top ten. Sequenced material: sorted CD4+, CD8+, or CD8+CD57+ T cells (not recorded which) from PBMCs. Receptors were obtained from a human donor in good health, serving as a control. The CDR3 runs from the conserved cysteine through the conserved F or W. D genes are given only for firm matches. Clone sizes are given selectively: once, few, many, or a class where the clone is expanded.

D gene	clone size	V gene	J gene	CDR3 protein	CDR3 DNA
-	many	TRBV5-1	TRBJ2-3	CASSLGESTDTQYF	TGCGCCAGCAGCTTGGGGGAAAGCACAGATACGCAGTATTTT
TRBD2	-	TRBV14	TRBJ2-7	CASSKTSGTSYEQYF	TGTGCCAGCAGCAAGACTAGCGGAACATCCTACGAGCAGTACTTC
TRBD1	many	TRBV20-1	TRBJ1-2	CSAATGGTFYGYTF	TGCAGTGCTGCCACAGGGGGCACCTTCTATGGCTACACCTTC
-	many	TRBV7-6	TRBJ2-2	CASSLALGDTGELFF	TGTGCCAGCAGCTTAGCCTTAGGGGACACCGGGGAGCTGTTTTTT
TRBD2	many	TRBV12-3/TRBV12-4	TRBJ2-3	CASSLAGGSGDTQYF	TGTGCCAGCAGTTTAGCCGGGGGGAGTGGTGATACGCAGTATTTT
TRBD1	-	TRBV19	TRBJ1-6	CASSMNRGYSPLHF	TGTGCCAGTAGTATGAACAGGGGGTATTCACCCCTCCACTTT
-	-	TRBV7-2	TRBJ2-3	CASSLSRGTDTQYF	TGTGCCAGCAGCTTATCCAGGGGAACAGATACGCAGTATTTT
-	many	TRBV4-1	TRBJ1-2	CASSQDRMGGYGYTF	TGCGCCAGCAGCCAAGATCGGATGGGAGGCTATGGCTACACCTTC
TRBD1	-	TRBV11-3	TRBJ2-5	CASSSPQGWGETQYF	TGTGCCAGCAGCTCCCCACAGGGGTGGGGAGAGACCCAGTACTTC
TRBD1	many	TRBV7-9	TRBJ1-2	CASSFRGTGANYGYTF	TGTGCCAGCAGCTTCCGAGGGACAGGAGCTAACTATGGCTACACCTTC
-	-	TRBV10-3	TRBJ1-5	CASSLQPGGGSNQPQHF	TGTGCCAGCAGCCTCCAGCCGGGGGGGGGTAGCAATCAGCCCCAGCATTTT
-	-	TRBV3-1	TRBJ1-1	CASSTYRETEAFF	TGTGCCAGCAGCACCTACAGGGAAACTGAAGCTTTCTTT
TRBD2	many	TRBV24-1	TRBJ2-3	CATAGGGELVTQYF	TGTGCCACCGCCGGGGGAGGGGAATTGGTGACGCAGTATTTT
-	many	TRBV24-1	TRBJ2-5	CATSGKTSTGTAQETQYF	TGTGCCACCAGTGGCAAAACCTCCACAGGGACCGCACAAGAGACCCAGTACTTC
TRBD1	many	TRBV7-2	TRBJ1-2	CASSINPGTAYYGYTF	TGTGCCAGCAGCATAAATCCCGGGACAGCTTATTATGGCTACACCTTC
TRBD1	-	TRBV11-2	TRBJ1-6	CASSLEGDRDRFSPLHF	TGTGCCAGCAGTTTAGAGGGGGACAGGGACAGATTCTCACCCCTCCACTTT
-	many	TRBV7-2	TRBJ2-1	CASSTNRRGEQFF	TGTGCCAGCAGCACAAACCGTCGGGGTGAGCAGTTCTTC
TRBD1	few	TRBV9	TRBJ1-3	CASSVAVTGHSGNTIYF	TGTGCCAGCAGCGTAGCCGTGACAGGGCACTCTGGAAACACCATATATTTT
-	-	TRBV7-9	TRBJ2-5	CASSLQGTGWSQYF	TGTGCCAGCAGCTTACAAGGGACTGGGTGGTCCCAGTACTTC
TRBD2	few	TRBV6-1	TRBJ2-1	CASSNRVSSGGEQFF	TGTGCCAGCAGCAACAGGGTATCTAGCGGGGGTGAGCAGTTCTTC
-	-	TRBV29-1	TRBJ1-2	CSVVSVGSGSNGYTF	TGCAGCGTTGTTTCCGTGGGTTCGGGGAGTAATGGCTACACCTTC
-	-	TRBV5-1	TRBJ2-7	CASSLSVYSSTSYEQYF	TGCGCCAGCAGCTTGTCTGTTTACAGTTCCACCTCCTACGAGCAGTACTTC
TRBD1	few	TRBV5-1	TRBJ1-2	CASSRRTGGDYGCTF	TGCGCCAGCAGCCGCCGGACAGGGGGCGACTATGGCTGCACCTTC
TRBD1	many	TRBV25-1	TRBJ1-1	CASSPSGTVTEAFF	TGTGCCAGCAGTCCCTCGGGGACAGTCACTGAAGCTTTCTTT
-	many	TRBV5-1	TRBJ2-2	CASSSRTVNTGELFF	TGCGCCAGCAGCTCACGGACGGTGAACACCGGGGAGCTGTTTTTT
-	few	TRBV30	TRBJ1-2	CAWRDLNRDIQRYTF	TGTGCCTGGAGAGACTTAAACCGGGACATCCAGCGCTACACCTTC
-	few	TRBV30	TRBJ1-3	CAWKGGNTIYF	TGTGCCTGGAAGGGTGGGAACACCATATATTTT
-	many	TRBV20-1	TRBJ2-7	CSARDPGGSYEQYF	TGCAGTGCTAGAGATCCTGGCGGGTCCTACGAGCAGTACTTC
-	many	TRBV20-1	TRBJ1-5	CSARDPTANQPQHF	TGCAGTGCTAGAGATCCTACTGCTAATCAGCCCCAGCATTTT
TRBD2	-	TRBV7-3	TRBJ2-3	CASSPRGLAGGADTQYF	TGTGCCAGCAGCCCCCGAGGGCTAGCGGGAGGGGCAGATACGCAGTATTTT
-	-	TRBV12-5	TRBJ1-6	CASGLPQGASYNSPLHF	TGTGCTAGTGGTTTGCCCCAGGGAGCCTCCTATAATTCACCCCTCCACTTT
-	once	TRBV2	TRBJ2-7	CASSANGGQVEQYF	TGTGCCAGCAGTGCTAACGGGGGGCAAGTCGAGCAGTACTTC